This TCR beta chain was identified in a study of graft-versus-host responses after intestinal transplantation. Findings of the study overall: GvH clones detected in recipient marrow included some appearing first in ileum or blood.

Assay: immunoSEQ multiplex PCR; the TCRdb copy retains only in-frame clones and omits some. The table includes about 130,000 clones, about 90% detected once. This clone was seen a single time. As yet, its antigen is unknown. CDR3 size: 14 residues. Per germline, CDR1 MNHEY and CDR2 SMNVEV (reference sequence). Germline trimming cut 8 bases from V and 3 bases from J; bases unmatched to any gene: 2. This rearrangement joins TRBV27 to TRBJ2-5; 14 nucleotides align to TRBD2. The TCR originated in a human donor who received an intestinal transplant. The sample in question was unstimulated CD4+ T cells sorted from spleen or lymph node cells, obtained before intestinal transplant. The CDR3 DNA is TGTGCCAGCCGGACTAGCGGGGGGAAAGAGACCCAGTACTTC. Translating it yields CASRTSGGKETQYF.